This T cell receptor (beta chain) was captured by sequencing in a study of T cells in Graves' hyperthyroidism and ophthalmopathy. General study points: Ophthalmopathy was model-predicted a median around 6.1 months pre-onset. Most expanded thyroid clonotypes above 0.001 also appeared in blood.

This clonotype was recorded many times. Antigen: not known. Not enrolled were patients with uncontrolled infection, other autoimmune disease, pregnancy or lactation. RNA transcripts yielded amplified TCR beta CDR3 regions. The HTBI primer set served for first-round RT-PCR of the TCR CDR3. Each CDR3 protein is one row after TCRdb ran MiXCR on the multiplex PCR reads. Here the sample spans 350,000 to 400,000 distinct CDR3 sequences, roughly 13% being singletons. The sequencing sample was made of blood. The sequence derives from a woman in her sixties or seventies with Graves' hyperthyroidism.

Here the CDR3 DNA reads TGCAGCGCTGGACGAACAGGGGGCACTGAAGCTTTCTTT. Translating gives CSAGRTGGTEAFF. This rearrangement joins TRBV29-1 to TRBJ1-1; 8 nucleotides agree with TRBD1. Germline values: CDR1 SQVTM, CDR2 ANQGSEA. The CDR3 covers 13 residues. Unmatched junction bases numbered 8, after V lost 7 bases and J lost 4 bases. The full variable domain, with the rest looked up from reference TRBV29-1 and TRBJ1-1, is SAVISQKPSRDICQRGTSLTIQCQVDSQVTMMFWYRQQPGQSLTLIATANQGSEATYESGFVIDKFPISRPNLTFSTLTVSNMSPEDSSIYLCSAGRTGGTEAFFGQGTRLTVV.